This T cell receptor (beta chain) was obtained from a study of cytomegalovirus exposure and HLA in healthy donors (dated by TCRdb to the late 2010s). The study in broad terms: The 550 to 750 repertoires of the first cohort and the approximately 130 validation repertoires were produced on the same platform, according to a later analysis. The study aimed to test whether cataloging public T cell receptors could reveal signatures of past pathogen exposure. The study combined high-throughput TCR immunosequencing, statistical association of individual TCRs with disease status, and machine learning to predict cytomegalovirus infection status. A separate validation cohort of more than 100 different subjects was used in addition to the 666-subject first cohort.

The donors belonged to the validation cohort of 120 subjects, which was separate from the approximately 700-subject first cohort. Based on the germline V gene (reference sequence), the CDR1 and CDR2 sequences are SEHNR and FQNEAQ. Measured from the cysteine to the phenylalanine, the CDR3 is 16 residues long. The only DNA kept is the CDR3, 48 bases in frame from the first base. Ends trimmed: V by 6 bases, J by 2 bases; bases unmatched to a gene: 9. Here is what the overall study found, with its caveats: Cytomegalovirus status was reported to be diagnosed by the classifier with high specificity and sensitivity in both the original and validation cohorts. The validation cohort had no HLA typing available for a later analysis, so co-occurrence within that cohort was assessed over all 120 or so repertoires. Across donors, most TCR sequences were observed very rarely, whereas some public TCRs were present in many individuals. In a later analysis, TCRs clustered in the first cohort were found to also tend to co-occur in the 110 or so validation repertoires, with 94% of cluster scores above 0. In vitro tests confirmed that a few of the cytomegalovirus-associated TCR beta chains recognize cytomegalovirus antigens. The authors suggested that the approach could potentially be extended to other disease states and immunological phenotypes. The study gave a list of under 200 TCR beta chains associated with cytomegalovirus.

As concerns this clone: Its antigen has not been determined. The record has no base qualities; no much larger clone is one base away.

Libraries were constructed by the immunoSEQ multiplex PCR assay. The authors' analysis ran thus. A statistical classification framework was built to diagnose cytomegalovirus status from the catalog of TCR beta chain sequences. Here the immuneACCESS table is served through TCRdb, limited to in-frame sequences with V and J called. Missing clones are a known gap in these copies; in checked studies unresolved V genes cover under half, and the rest lacks a known reason. V and J calls and clone size are given by that table; D and trimming were obtained from the DNA. The sample records around 130,000 clones, 88% of which are singletons. The ten largest clones take up about 1.4% of the sample.

The receptor chain draws on TRBV7-9 and TRBJ1-3, and 8 junctional nucleotides match TRBD1. The sequenced sample was PBMCs. The sequence came from a man aged 30 to 45 in good health and CMV-seronegative. The CDR3 reads as follows: CASSSPLDRAGNTIYF. DNA sequence: TGTGCCAGCAGTTCCCCCCTGGACAGGGCTGGAAACACCATATATTTT. Full variable domain (CDR3 extended with the reference TRBV7-9 and TRBJ1-3 proteins): DTGVSQNPRHKITKRGQNVTFRCDPISEHNRLYWYRQTLGQGPEFLTYFQNEAQLEKSRLLSDRFSAERPKGSFSTLEIQRTEQGDSAMYLCASSSPLDRAGNTIYFGEGSWLTVV.